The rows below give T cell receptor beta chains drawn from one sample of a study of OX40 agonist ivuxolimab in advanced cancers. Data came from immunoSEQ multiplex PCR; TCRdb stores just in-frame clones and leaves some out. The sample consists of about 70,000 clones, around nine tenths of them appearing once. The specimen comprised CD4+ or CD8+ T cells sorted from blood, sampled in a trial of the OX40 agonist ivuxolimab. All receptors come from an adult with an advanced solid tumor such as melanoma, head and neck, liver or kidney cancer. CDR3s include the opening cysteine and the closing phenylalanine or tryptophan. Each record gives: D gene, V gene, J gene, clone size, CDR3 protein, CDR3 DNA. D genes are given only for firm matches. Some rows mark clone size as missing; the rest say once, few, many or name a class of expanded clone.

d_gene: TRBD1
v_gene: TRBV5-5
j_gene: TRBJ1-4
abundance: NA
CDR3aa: CASSFFDRDNGKLFF
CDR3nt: TGTGCCAGCAGCTTTTTCGACAGGGATAATGGAAAACTGTTTTTT

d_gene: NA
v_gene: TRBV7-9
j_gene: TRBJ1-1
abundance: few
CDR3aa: CASSLLSEAFF
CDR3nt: TGTGCCAGCAGCTTACTTTCTGAAGCTTTCTTT

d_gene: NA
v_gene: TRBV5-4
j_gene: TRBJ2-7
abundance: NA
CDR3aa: CASSFRGSKSGEQYF
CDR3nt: TGTGCCAGCAGCTTCCGGGGAAGTAAAAGTGGAGAGCAGTACTTC

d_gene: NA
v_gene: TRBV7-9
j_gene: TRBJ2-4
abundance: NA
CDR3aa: CASSLVGLAKNIQYF
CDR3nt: TGTGCCAGCAGCTTAGTGGGGCTAGCCAAAAACATTCAGTACTTC

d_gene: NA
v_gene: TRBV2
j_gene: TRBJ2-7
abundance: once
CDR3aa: CASLKLGEQYF
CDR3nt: TGTGCCAGCCTAAAATTGGGGGAGCAGTACTTC

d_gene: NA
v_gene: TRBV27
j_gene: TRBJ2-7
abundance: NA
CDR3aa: CASSPTPTYEQYF
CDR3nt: TGTGCCAGCAGCCCGACACCTACCTACGAGCAGTACTTC

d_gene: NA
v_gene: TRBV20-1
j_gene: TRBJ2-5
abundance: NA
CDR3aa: CSARERETQYF
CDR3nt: TGCAGTGCTAGGGAGAGAGAGACCCAGTACTTC

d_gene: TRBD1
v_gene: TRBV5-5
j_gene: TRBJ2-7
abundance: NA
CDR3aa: CASSSDRVQSEQYF
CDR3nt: TGTGCCAGCAGCTCCGACAGGGTACAATCCGAGCAGTACTTC

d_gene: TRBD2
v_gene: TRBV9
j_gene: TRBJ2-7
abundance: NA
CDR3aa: CASSPSTSGDYEQYF
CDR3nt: TGTGCCAGCAGCCCCTCGACTAGCGGAGACTACGAGCAGTACTTC

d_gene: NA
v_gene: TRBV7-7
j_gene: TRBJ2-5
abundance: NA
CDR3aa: CASSTGRSSQETQYF
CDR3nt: TGTGCTAGCAGCACGGGACGCTCGTCCCAAGAGACCCAGTACTTC

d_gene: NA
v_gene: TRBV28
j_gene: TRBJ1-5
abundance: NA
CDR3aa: CASSLLNQPQHF
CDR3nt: TGTGCCAGCAGTTTGCTCAATCAGCCCCAGCATTTT

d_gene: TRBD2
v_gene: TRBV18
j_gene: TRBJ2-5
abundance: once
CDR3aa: CASSLTSGSETQYF
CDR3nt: TGTGCCAGCTCTCTTACTAGCGGGAGTGAGACCCAGTACTTC

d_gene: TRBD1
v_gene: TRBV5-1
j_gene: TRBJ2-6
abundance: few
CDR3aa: CASSFTGTDLSGANVLTF
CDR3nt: TGCGCCAGCAGCTTCACCGGGACAGACCTCTCTGGGGCCAACGTCCTGACTTTC

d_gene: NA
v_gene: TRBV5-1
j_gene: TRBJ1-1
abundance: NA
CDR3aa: CASSLAPGASAGEAFF
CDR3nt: TGCGCCAGCAGCTTGGCGCCAGGGGCGTCCGCGGGGGAAGCTTTCTTT

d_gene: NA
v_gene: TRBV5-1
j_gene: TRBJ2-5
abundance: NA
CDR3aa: CASSLVWGERETQYF
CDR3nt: TGCGCCAGCAGCTTGGTTTGGGGGGAGAGGGAGACCCAGTACTTC

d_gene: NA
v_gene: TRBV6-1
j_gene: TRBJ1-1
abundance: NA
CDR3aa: CASSEAWKNTEAFF
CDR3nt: TGTGCCAGCAGTGAAGCATGGAAGAACACTGAAGCTTTCTTT

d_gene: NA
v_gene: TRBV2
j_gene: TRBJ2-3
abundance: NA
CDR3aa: CASTNMGSTDTQYF
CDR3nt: TGTGCCAGCACCAACATGGGTTCCACAGATACGCAGTATTTT

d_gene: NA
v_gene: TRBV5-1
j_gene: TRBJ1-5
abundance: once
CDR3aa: CASRPGNLNQPQHF
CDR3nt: TGCGCCAGCAGACCCGGGAACCTCAATCAGCCCCAGCATTTT

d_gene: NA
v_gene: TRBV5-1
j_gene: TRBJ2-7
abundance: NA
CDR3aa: CASSLKLARQSSYEQYF
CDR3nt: TGCGCCAGCAGCTTGAAATTAGCCCGACAGAGCTCCTACGAGCAGTACTTC

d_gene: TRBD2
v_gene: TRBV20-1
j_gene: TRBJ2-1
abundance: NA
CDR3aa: CSAGTNNEQFF
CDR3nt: TGCAGTGCTGGGACTAACAATGAGCAGTTCTTC

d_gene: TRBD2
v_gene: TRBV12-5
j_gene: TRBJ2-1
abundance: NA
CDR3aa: CASGLGVGGSNEQFF
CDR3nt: TGTGCTAGTGGTTTGGGAGTGGGGGGGTCCAATGAGCAGTTCTTC

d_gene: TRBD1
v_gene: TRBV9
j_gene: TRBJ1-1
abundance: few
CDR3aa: CASSGGQGATEAFF
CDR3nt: TGTGCCAGCAGCGGCGGACAGGGGGCCACTGAAGCTTTCTTT

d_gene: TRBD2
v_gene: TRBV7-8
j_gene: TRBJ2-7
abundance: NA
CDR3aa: CASRKSGVYEQYF
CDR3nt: TGTGCCAGCAGGAAGAGCGGGGTATACGAGCAGTACTTC

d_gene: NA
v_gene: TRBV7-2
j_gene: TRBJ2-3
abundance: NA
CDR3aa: CASSLYRNTDTQYF
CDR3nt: TGTGCCAGCAGCTTATACAGGAACACAGATACGCAGTATTTT